This T cell receptor (beta chain) comes out of a study of Graves' ophthalmopathy and Graves' hyperthyroidism. The authors amplified TCR beta CDR3 regions, and they did so from RNA transcripts for repertoire sequencing. Scientists carried out first-round RT-PCR using HTBI primers and then a second-round multiplex PCR. TCRdb called the multiplex PCR reads again in MiXCR, with one record for every CDR3 protein. The table shows about 740,000 distinct CDR3 sequences, with approximately 40% occurring only once. The germline gives CDR1 MGHDK, CDR2 SYGVNS. CDR3 size: 15 residues. V lost 8 bases to trimming and J lost 7 bases, with 18 bases between them.

The sequence came from an adult man with Graves' ophthalmopathy. Sequencing was performed on peripheral blood. The chain has TRBV25-1 and TRBJ1-6; D might be TRBD1 (5 bases). CDR3 sequence reads: CASSPKQQENSPLHF. CDR3 DNA sequence: TGTGCCAGCTCACCAAAGCAACAGGAGAATTCACCCCTCCACTTT.